This TCR beta chain was documented in a study of blood T cell repertoires in COVID-19. Authors' processing steps: From reference gene primer amplification, estimates of nucleated cell counts were derived. Assay used: immunoSEQ multiplex PCR; TCRdb lists only in-frame clones, some missing. For V, J and clone size, that table is used; D and trimming come from the DNA. The sample holds 130,000 or so clones, roughly 89% seen once. CDR1 is SGHTA, CDR2 FQGNSA, per germline. The CDR3 loop spans 14 amino acids. V trimming: 5 bases; J trimming: 3 bases; junction bases outside the gene matches: 6. The chain links TRBV7-2 to TRBJ1-2; 7 nucleotides agree with TRBD1. Sequencing was performed on peripheral blood. This clonotype was obtained from a woman aged 50 to 65 with acute or convalescent COVID-19. The CDR3 DNA is TGTGCCAGCAGCCCAGCCGGGACAGACTATGGCTACACCTTC. Amino acids: CASSPAGTDYGYTF.